Following are 21 T cell receptor beta chains from one sample sequenced in a study of shared clonotypes between healthy human individuals. Libraries were prepared by immunoSEQ multiplex PCR; TCRdb keeps only in-frame clonotypes and omits some of them. The sample has about 730,000 clones, about two thirds seen once. Sequencing was done on a sample of memory CD4+ T cells sorted from blood. Subset reported: CD45RA-negative fraction. These receptor sequences come from a woman aged 25 to 39 in good health.

V gene TRBV2 combines with J gene TRBJ2-7, with TRBD2 identical over 9 bases. With 6 bases clipped from V and 2 bases from J, the junction kept 8 bases outside the gene matches. Germline lookup yields CDR1 SNHLY and CDR2 FYNNEI. CDR3 length: 15 residues. The DNA of the CDR3 is TGTGCCAGCAGACCTCTGACTAGCGGTGCCTACGAGCAGTACTTC. Protein sequence: CASRPLTSGAYEQYF.

The chain couples TRBV27 to TRBJ2-5; TRBD2 is a possible D gene (5 bases). The germline V gene has CDR1 MNHEY and CDR2 SMNVEV (reference sequence). The CDR3 covers 15 residues. Trimming left V 5 bases short and J 5 bases short, with 18 bases between. CDR3 residues: CASSPRTRPWETQYF. As DNA, the CDR3 is TGTGCCAGCAGTCCGCGGACTCGTCCTTGGGAGACCCAGTACTTC.

This sequence joins TRBV28 and TRBJ2-7, with D perhaps matching TRBD1 (6 bases). V was clipped by 7 bases and J by 2 bases, with 15 bases between them. The CDR3 is 14 residues long. Germline V gene lookup returns CDR1 MDHEN and CDR2 SYDVKM. The CDR3 coding sequence is TGTGCCAGCAACATACAGGGTACGACCTACGAGCAGTACTTC. It codes for CASNIQGTTYEQYF.

J is TRBJ2-6 and V is TRBV28; TRBD2 might be the D (6 bases). V was trimmed by 5 bases and J by 0 bases, leaving 11 bases between them. This CDR3 is 16 amino acids long. The V gene's germline CDR1 is MDHEN and CDR2 SYDVKM. The CDR3 sequence: CASSRDSPSGANVLTF. The CDR3 DNA reads as TGTGCCAGCAGTCGGGACTCACCCTCTGGGGCCAACGTCCTGACTTTC.

The chain has TRBV6-5 and TRBJ2-3, with TRBD2 matching 8 bases. The CDR3 loop spans 15 amino acids. After removal of 6 bases from V and 0 bases from J, the junction contained 5 bases not matched to a gene. From germline, CDR1 is MNHEY and CDR2 SVGAGI. This CDR3 is CASSSSSGSTDTQYF. The CDR3 DNA reads TGTGCCAGCAGCTCCTCTAGCGGGAGCACAGATACGCAGTATTTT.

The table lists this clone with a few counts. Additional DNA sequences in this sample encode the identical CDR3. J is TRBJ2-3 and V is TRBV19; TRBD2 matches at 7 bases. Germline assignment: CDR1 LNHDA and CDR2 SQIVND (reference sequence). The V gene end was trimmed by 3 bases and the J gene end by 1 base; junction bases not matched to a gene: 1. This CDR3 contains 14 residues. DNA of the CDR3: TGTGCCAGTAGTATCGCGGGAGGCACAGATACGCAGTATTTT. This codes for CASSIAGGTDTQYF.

This clone appeared once. The chain uses TRBV7-7 and TRBJ2-2; TRBD2 matches 11 bases. J gave up 5 bases and V 3 bases, and 11 bases lay outside the gene matches. The CDR3 loop spans 18 amino acids. Germline CDR1 is SSHAT and CDR2 is FNYEAQ (reference sequence). The DNA for the CDR3 is TGTGCCAGCAGCTTTGGTAGCGGGAGGGCCGGTCGGACCGGGGAGCTGTTTTTT. This encodes CASSFGSGRAGRTGELFF.

The gene calls are TRBV19 and TRBJ1-2; the D is unclear. The CDR3 sequence is 14 residues long. Trimming removed 2 bases from V and 2 bases from J, with 9 bases in between. CDR1 and CDR2 from the germline V gene are LNHDA and SQIVND (reference sequence). The CDR3 loop reads CASSIHGINYGYTF. CDR3 sequence (DNA): TGTGCCAGTAGTATACATGGCATCAACTATGGCTACACCTTC.

The chain joins TRBV11-2 to TRBJ1-1, with D possibly being TRBD1 (6 bases). The CDR3 totals 14 residues. Trimming removed 5 bases at V and 0 bases at J, with 10 bases between. The V gene's germline CDR1 is SGHAT and CDR2 FQNNGV. CDR3 in DNA: TGTGCCAGCAGCCGACAGGCCATGAACACTGAAGCTTTCTTT. Amino acids: CASSRQAMNTEAFF.

The CDR3 is CAWSPRTGGSEKLFF. CDR3 in DNA: TGTGCCTGGAGTCCTAGGACAGGAGGAAGCGAAAAACTGTTTTTT. The J gene is TRBJ1-4, the V gene TRBV30, with TRBD1 matching over 7 bases. The CDR3 has 15 residues. From germline, CDR1 is GTSNPN and CDR2 SVGIG (reference sequence). V shed 2 bases, J shed 8 bases, and the junction held 11 bases outside the gene matches.

V usage is TRBV5-4 and J usage is TRBJ1-2; weak D call: TRBD1 (6 bases). The germline gives CDR1 SGHNT, CDR2 YYREEE (reference sequence). Trimming removed 4 bases from V and 4 bases from J, with 17 bases in between. The CDR3 runs 15 residues. The CDR3 sequence is CASSPTSGGGYGYTF. The CDR3 DNA is TGTGCCAGCAGCCCAACGAGTGGAGGGGGCTATGGCTACACCTTC.

J is TRBJ2-7 and V is TRBV27; 14 bases agree with TRBD2. This CDR3 contains 15 residues. Germline trimming cut 8 bases from V and 4 bases from J; bases unmatched to any gene: 7. CDR1 is MNHEY, CDR2 SMNVEV, per germline (reference sequence). The CDR3 is CASRPGTSGSYEQYF. The CDR3 DNA follows: TGTGCCAGCCGTCCTGGGACTAGCGGGAGTTACGAGCAGTACTTC.

The chain carries TRBV7-9 and TRBJ1-5; possible D gene TRBD1, 6 bases. Germline CDR1 and CDR2: SEHNR and FQNEAQ (reference sequence). V dropped 8 bases and J dropped 4 bases, with 18 bases sitting between them. CDR3 length: 15 residues. CDR3 region: CASALAGGGNQPQHF. The CDR3 DNA reads TGTGCCAGCGCCCTCGCCGGGGGCGGGAATCAGCCCCAGCATTTT.

This chain joins TRBV4-1 and TRBJ2-7; TRBD2 aligns across 13 bases. The CDR3 is 17 amino acids. The V segment lost 1 base and the J segment 4 bases; nucleotides outside the gene matches: 7. The germline V gene encodes CDR1 MGHRA and CDR2 YSYEKL. CDR3 protein: CASSQVPGLAGTYEQYF. The DNA for the CDR3 is TGCGCCAGCAGCCAAGTCCCGGGACTAGCGGGAACGTACGAGCAGTACTTC.

The count of this clone is one. The J gene is TRBJ2-7, the V gene TRBV18; D ambiguous. From germline, CDR1 is KGHSH and CDR2 LQKENI. The CDR3 loop spans 14 amino acids. V dropped 5 bases and J dropped 3 bases, with 14 bases sitting between them. CDR3 nucleotide sequence: TGTGCCAGCTCATCGTCCGCTAACATCTACGAGCAGTACTTC. It translates to CASSSSANIYEQYF.

The chain joins TRBV11-1 to TRBJ1-1; maybe TRBD1 (5 bases). V dropped 5 bases and J dropped 3 bases, with 13 bases sitting between them. Germline CDR1 SGHAT, CDR2 FQDESV (reference sequence). CDR3 length: 14 residues. The CDR3 region is CASSRTVRDTEAFF. The CDR3 coding sequence is TGTGCCAGCAGCCGTACGGTCAGGGACACTGAAGCTTTCTTT.

This clone was counted a few times. The sample holds other DNA sequences that translate to the same CDR3. The chain recombines TRBV11-1 with TRBJ1-2; D call uncertain. With 5 bases removed from V and 0 bases from J, the gap between germline ends came to 13 bases. There are 15 residues in the CDR3. Germline V lookup: CDR1 SGHAT, CDR2 FQDESV (reference sequence). The CDR3 loop reads CASSHGAGANYGYTF. The CDR3 region has the DNA TGTGCCAGCAGCCACGGTGCTGGGGCTAACTATGGCTACACCTTC.

V is TRBV10-2 and J is TRBJ2-7; perhaps TRBD2 as D (6 bases). The ends were cut back, 6 bases at V and 3 bases at J, with 18 bases in the middle. The germline V gene has CDR1 WSHSY and CDR2 SAAADI. The CDR3 is made up of 15 amino acids. The CDR3 region is CASRGDSSYYYEQYF. CDR3 in DNA: TGCGCCAGCAGAGGGGACTCTTCATACTACTACGAGCAGTACTTC.

The table lists this clone with a count of one. This sequence joins TRBV21-1 and TRBJ1-1. TRBV21-1 has pseudogene status. The CDR3 covers 15 residues. This CDR3 is CASSTADPGTPEAFF. The CDR3 coding sequence is TGTGCCAGCAGTACCGCCGATCCCGGGACCCCAGAAGCTTTCTTT.

The chain combines TRBV20-1 with TRBJ2-1; D gene unclear. CDR3 length: 11 residues. The V end lost 4 bases, the J end lost 4 bases, and 5 bases lay between the germline ends. CDR1 is DFQATT, CDR2 SNEGSKA, per germline (reference sequence). The CDR3 loop reads CSATNYNEQFF. CDR3 bases: TGCAGTGCTACTAATTACAATGAGCAGTTCTTC.

The J gene is TRBJ2-2, the V gene TRBV11-2; tentative D call: TRBD2 (6 bases). V lost 5 bases and J lost 6, with 16 bases in between. Germline V gene data show CDR1 as SGHAT and CDR2 as FQNNGV. There are 15 residues in the CDR3. CDR3 loop: CASSQMGGTAGELFF. DNA for the CDR3: TGTGCCAGCAGCCAGATGGGCGGGACTGCCGGGGAGCTGTTTTTT.